This TCR beta chain is from a study of blood T cell repertoires in COVID-19. Overall study: The analysed material was cDNA or gDNA that came from T cells, B-cell-depleted T cells, or PBMCs.

Cohorts were assigned according to the clinical history that participants reported. Trimming cost V 2 bases and J 1 base; bases outside gene matches: 2. The CDR3 contains 15 residues. The germline V gene encodes CDR1 SNHLY and CDR2 FYNNEI. This table comes from immunoSEQ multiplex PCR, and its TCRdb copy is limited to in-frame clones, with some not included. The sample consists of about 160,000 clones, approximately 80% of them appearing once. This sequence was found in a woman in her fifties or sixties who had recovered from COVID-19. The chain is built from TRBV2 and TRBJ2-1; 7 bases are shared with TRBD2. Sequenced sample: PBMCs or T cells enriched from blood (not recorded which). This chain's CDR3 is CASSETGGSYNEQFF. CDR3 DNA: TGTGCCAGCAGTGAAACCGGGGGGTCCTACAATGAGCAGTTCTTC.